This T cell receptor beta chain was observed in a study of cytomegalovirus exposure and HLA in healthy donors. Study-wide findings and caveats: Cytomegalovirus association was listed for 150 or so TCR beta chains.

TCRdb's table, derived via immunoSEQ multiplex PCR, lists solely in-frame clones and lacks some. The data contain roughly 180,000 clones, more than 80% of them singletons. The CDR3 loop spans 12 amino acids. Per germline, CDR1 SGHVS and CDR2 FQNEAQ. The V gene end was trimmed by 5 bases and the J gene end by 5 bases; junction bases not matched to a gene: 3. On this clone itself: Its antigen is currently unknown.

Input material: PBMCs. This clonotype originated in a young man in good health and CMV-seropositive. V is TRBV7-8 and J is TRBJ2-7; 7 bases are shared with TRBD1. CDR3 residues: CASSPTGDEQYF. In DNA form, the CDR3 reads TGTGCCAGCAGCCCCACAGGGGACGAGCAGTACTTC.